Following are 32 T cell receptor beta chains from one sample sequenced in a study of blood T cell repertoires in COVID-19. The data were produced by immunoSEQ multiplex PCR, yet TCRdb's version contains in-frame clones alone and is incomplete. Of about 92,000 clones listed, around 85% were seen once; the top ten hold 12%. The material sequenced was peripheral blood. The receptors were gathered from a human donor in a cohort sampled during active COVID-19.

This clone has just a few counts. This rearrangement joins TRBV6-4 to TRBJ2-3; 11 bases agree with TRBD2. The CDR3 extends over 15 amino acids. The germline CDR1 and CDR2 sequences are MRHNA and SNTAGT. Trimming removed 3 bases from V and 4 bases from J; junction bases left unmatched: 3. This chain's CDR3 is CASSELAGAADTQYF. In DNA form, the CDR3 reads TGTGCCAGCAGTGAACTAGCGGGGGCCGCAGATACGCAGTATTTT.

This chain uses TRBV5-1 with TRBJ2-5; a weak D match, TRBD2 (5 bases). V was shortened by 0 bases and J by 5 bases, with 17 bases between the two germline ends. This CDR3 spans 16 amino acids. CDR1 and CDR2 (germline): SGHRS, YFSETQ. The CDR3 is CASSLALGALGETQYF. The CDR3 DNA is TGCGCCAGCAGCTTGGCGCTGGGAGCGCTAGGGGAGACCCAGTACTTC.

The gene calls are TRBV13 and TRBJ1-3; possibly TRBD1 for D (5 bases). The CDR3 sequence is 15 residues long. The V end lost 3 bases, the J end lost 4 bases, and 13 bases lay between the germline ends. CDR1 is PRHDT and CDR2 is FYEKMQ in the germline V gene (reference sequence). The CDR3 DNA follows: TGTGCCAGCAGCTTGGGACTAACCTCCGGAAACACCATATATTTT. Protein product: CASSLGLTSGNTIYF.

This sequence joins TRBV27 and TRBJ2-1, with D uncertain. V lost 2 bases and J lost 4, with 6 bases in between. Germline-derived CDR1 and CDR2 are MNHEY and SMNVEV (reference sequence). This CDR3 has 13 amino acids. CDR3 bases: TGTGCCAGCAGTTTAGTTAGTTACAATGAGCAGTTCTTC. Amino acids: CASSLVSYNEQFF.

The chain uses TRBV6-1 and TRBJ1-2; D is unresolved. V was shortened by 2 bases and J by 3 bases, with 13 bases between the two germline ends. Germline CDR1 is MNHNS and CDR2 is SASEGT. This CDR3 spans 15 amino acids. CDR3 in DNA: TGTGCCAGCAGTGAAACCCGCCCCCGGGACTATGGCTACACCTTC. This encodes CASSETRPRDYGYTF.

The V gene is TRBV28, the J gene TRBJ2-5; a possible D gene is TRBD2 (5 bases). Trimming left V 5 bases short and J 5 bases short, with 18 bases between. Per germline, CDR1 MDHEN and CDR2 SYDVKM. The CDR3 is 15 residues long. The CDR3 region is CASSLPTGLFETQYF. The CDR3 DNA follows: TGTGCCAGCAGTCTCCCAACCGGACTCTTCGAGACCCAGTACTTC.

The chain recombines TRBV9 with TRBJ2-5, with D possibly matching TRBD2 (6 bases). Trimming stripped 4 bases from V and 1 base from J, with 11 bases between. Germline CDR1 SGDLS, CDR2 YYNGEE. This CDR3 comprises 14 residues. In DNA form, the CDR3 reads TGTGCCAGCAGCCAGGGACTGGTCCAAGAGACCCAGTACTTC. Encoded protein: CASSQGLVQETQYF.

The rearrangement joins TRBV4-2 to TRBJ2-5; 10 bases are shared with TRBD2. Germline CDR1 is LGHNA and CDR2 is YNFKEQ. V gave up 4 bases and J gave up 3 bases; unmatched junction bases: 2. The CDR3 has 14 amino acids. CDR3 in amino acids: CASSPGTSEETQYF. CDR3 nucleotides: TGTGCCAGCAGCCCCGGGACTAGCGAAGAGACCCAGTACTTC.

The rearrangement joins TRBV7-9 to TRBJ1-3; maybe TRBD1 (6 bases). The CDR3 is 14 residues long. Germline CDR1 is SEHNR and CDR2 is FQNEAQ (reference sequence). The V end was cut by 3 bases, the J end by 3 bases, with 9 bases between. The DNA for the CDR3 is TGTGCCAGCAGCTTGGGGACACTTGGAAACACCATATATTTT. This encodes CASSLGTLGNTIYF.

For the CDR3, the DNA is TGTGCCAGCAGCGCCCTGAAGGGACTAGCGTCTCGGGAGACCCAGTACTTC. Amino acid sequence: CASSALKGLASRETQYF. The chain links TRBV14 to TRBJ2-5, with TRBD2 identical over 10 bases. This CDR3 is built from 17 residues. The germline CDR1 and CDR2 sequences are SGHDN and FVKESK. With 5 bases clipped from V and 5 bases from J, the junction kept 14 bases outside the gene matches.

The V call is TRBV9, the J call TRBJ1-2, with 9 bases identical to TRBD1. The germline V gene has CDR1 SGDLS and CDR2 YYNGEE. CDR3 length: 16 amino acids. V lost 2 bases and J lost 3; bases outside the gene matches: 8. In DNA form, the CDR3 reads TGTGCCAGCAGCGTCCCTACAGGGGGCGCGGACTATGGCTACACCTTC. As protein: CASSVPTGGADYGYTF.

This CDR3 is CSVPGQGGFF. The CDR3 DNA sequence: TGCAGCGTACCGGGACAGGGAGGTTTCTTT. V is TRBV29-1 and J is TRBJ1-1; TRBD1 aligns across 9 bases. Per the germline V gene, CDR1 is SQVTM and CDR2 is ANQGSEA. The CDR3 has 10 amino acids. V lost 6 bases to trimming and J lost 13 bases; unmatched junction nucleotides: 6.

This clone came up a few times. This sequence joins TRBV11-2 and TRBJ2-7; unclear D gene. Looked up from germline, CDR1 is SGHAT and CDR2 is FQNNGV. V was shortened by 1 base and J by 4 bases, with 5 bases between the two germline ends. This CDR3 is built from 12 residues. In DNA, the CDR3 is TGTGCCAGCAGCTTAGTTATTTACGAGCAGTACTTC. Amino acid sequence: CASSLVIYEQYF.

The chain employs TRBV27 and TRBJ1-1; 9 positions match TRBD1. Germline CDR1 reads MNHEY; CDR2 reads SMNVEV (reference sequence). With 6 bases clipped from V and 3 bases from J, the junction kept 5 bases outside the gene matches. This CDR3 has 14 residues. Here the CDR3 DNA reads TGTGCCAGCAGAACCGGGACAGGGTACACTGAAGCTTTCTTT. It codes for CASRTGTGYTEAFF.

The chain carries TRBV30 and TRBJ2-2; TRBD2 aligns across 8 bases. The junction had 8 bases not matched to a gene; V was cut back by 2 bases and J by 6 bases. CDR1 GTSNPN and CDR2 SVGIG come from the germline V gene (reference sequence). CDR3 length: 15 amino acids. The CDR3 DNA is TGTGCCTGGAGTCCAGGTGGACTAGCCGCCGGGGAGCTGTTTTTT. As protein: CAWSPGGLAAGELFF. The full variable domain, with the rest looked up from reference TRBV30 and TRBJ2-2, is SQTIHQWPATLVQPVGSPLSLECTVEGTSNPNLYWYRQAAGRGLQLLFYSVGIGQISSEVPQNLSASRPQDRQFILSSKKLLLSDSGFYLCAWSPGGLAAGELFFGEGSRLTVL.

V and J are TRBV9 and TRBJ2-4; 7 bases match TRBD2. V was clipped by 0 bases and J by 6 bases; unmatched bases: 6. Germline assignment: CDR1 SGDLS and CDR2 YYNGEE. The CDR3 consists of 15 residues. DNA of the CDR3: TGTGCCAGCAGCGTAGGTGGAGCGGGGTCAAACATTCAGTACTTC. It codes for CASSVGGAGSNIQYF.

V and J are TRBV28 and TRBJ1-4, with 10 bases aligning to TRBD1. Germline CDR1 reads MDHEN; CDR2 reads SYDVKM. After removal of 4 bases from V and 5 bases from J, the junction contained 4 bases not matched to a gene. There are 15 residues in the CDR3. The CDR3 is CASSYRGQGNEKLFF. CDR3 nucleotides: TGTGCCAGCAGTTACCGGGGACAGGGGAATGAAAAACTGTTTTTT.

The chain is built from TRBV7-3 and TRBJ2-2; D uncertain. This CDR3 is 13 amino acids long. The germline V and J ends were trimmed by 5 bases and 4 bases, with 8 bases remaining between them. In germline, CDR1 is SGHTA, CDR2 FQGTGA. For the CDR3, the DNA is TGTGCCAGCAGCAACAGTGGCACCGGGGAGCTGTTTTTT. Protein: CASSNSGTGELFF. Variable domain in full (rest from reference TRBV7-3 and TRBJ2-2): GAGVSQTPSNKVTEKGKYVELRCDPISGHTALYWYRQSLGQGPEFLIYFQGTGAADDSGLPNDRFFAVRPEGSVSTLKIQRTERGDSAVYLCASSNSGTGELFFGEGSRLTVL.

J is TRBJ2-7 and V is TRBV10-3; 7 bases are shared with TRBD1. The CDR3 loop spans 15 amino acids. Germline V gives CDR1 ENHRY, CDR2 SYGVKD. V lost 0 bases to trimming and J lost 3 bases; unmatched junction nucleotides: 5. CDR3 bases: TGTGCCATCAGTGAGTCACCGGGACAGAGCTACGAGCAGTACTTC. It specifies CAISESPGQSYEQYF.

The CDR3 loop is CASSQGTSGNNEQFF. In DNA form, the CDR3 reads TGCGCCAGCAGCCAGGGGACTAGCGGCAACAATGAGCAGTTCTTC. The gene calls are TRBV4-1 and TRBJ2-1; 11 bases align to TRBD2. V dropped 3 bases and J dropped 5; count of bases not matched to a gene: 3. CDR1 and CDR2 (germline): MGHRA, YSYEKL. The CDR3 loop spans 15 amino acids.

The V and J genes are TRBV19 and TRBJ2-7; 7 bases line up with TRBD1. The V gene's germline CDR1 is LNHDA and CDR2 SQIVND (reference sequence). Losses at the gene ends were 3 bases for V and 1 base for J; bases not matched to a gene: 6. CDR3 size: 15 residues. CDR3 sequence: CASSIYRGQSYEQYF. CDR3 nucleotides: TGTGCCAGTAGTATCTACAGGGGCCAGTCCTACGAGCAGTACTTC. Full variable domain (missing parts from reference TRBV19 and TRBJ2-7): DGGITQSPKYLFRKEGQNVTLSCEQNLNHDAMYWYRQDPGQGLRLIYYSQIVNDFQKGDIAEGYSVSREKKESFPLTVTSAQKNPTAFYLCASSIYRGQSYEQYFGPGTRLTVT.

The chain combines TRBV7-2 with TRBJ1-5; TRBD1 might be the D (5 bases). Germline lookup yields CDR1 SGHTA and CDR2 FQGNSA. This CDR3 is 15 amino acids long. Trimming removed 3 bases at V and 3 bases at J, with 12 bases between. This CDR3 reads CASSLVGRNNQPQHF. In nucleotides, the CDR3 is TGTGCCAGCAGCTTGGTGGGGCGTAACAATCAGCCCCAGCATTTT.

The chain carries TRBV12-3 or TRBV12-4 and TRBJ2-3; 7 bases are shared with TRBD1. The CDR3 runs to 13 residues. Losses at the gene ends were 3 bases for V and 3 bases for J; bases not matched to a gene: 0. CDR3 DNA sequence: TGTGCCAGCAGTTTGGACAGGACAGATACGCAGTATTTT. It is translated as CASSLDRTDTQYF.

The CDR3 DNA sequence: TGTGCCAGCAGTGATGTTTACACCTACAATGAGCAGTTCTTC. This gives the protein CASSDVYTYNEQFF. This chain uses TRBV6-1 with TRBJ2-1; D remains unclear. In germline, CDR1 is MNHNS, CDR2 SASEGT. The CDR3 runs 14 residues. V was clipped by 3 bases and J by 2 bases, with 8 bases between them.

This chain connects TRBV4-3 to TRBJ2-1; 16 bases map to TRBD2. The CDR3 loop spans 16 amino acids. Germline V gene sequence: CDR1 LGHNA, CDR2 YSLEER. Trimming at V came to 4 bases and at J to 10 bases, leaving 7 bases not matched to a gene. CDR3 in amino acids: CASSPGTSGRAKEQFF. The CDR3 nucleotides are TGCGCCAGCAGCCCGGGGACTAGCGGGAGGGCCAAAGAGCAGTTCTTC.

The rearrangement joins TRBV7-2 to TRBJ2-1; possibly TRBD1 for D (5 bases). CDR1 is SGHTA and CDR2 is FQGNSA in the germline V gene. Trimming took 0 bases from V and 6 from J, leaving 6 bases between them. The CDR3 runs to 13 residues. Here the CDR3 reads CASSLARVNEQFF. As DNA, the CDR3 is TGTGCCAGCAGCTTAGCCAGGGTCAATGAGCAGTTCTTC.

This chain joins TRBV6-5 and TRBJ2-7, with D maybe TRBD2 (6 bases). The length of the CDR3 is 13 residues. Germline V gene sequence: CDR1 MNHEY, CDR2 SVGAGI. The V end was cut by 6 bases, the J end by 11 bases, with 20 bases between. The CDR3: CASSYQLDGEEYF. In DNA form, the CDR3 reads TGTGCCAGCAGCTATCAATTGGACGGGGAGGAGTACTTC.

This chain joins TRBV20-1 and TRBJ2-5; possibly TRBD1 for D (5 bases). In germline, CDR1 is DFQATT, CDR2 SNEGSKA (reference sequence). The CDR3 consists of 11 residues. Trimming pared 6 bases from V and 5 bases from J, leaving 10 bases between. The DNA for the CDR3 is TGCAGTGCCCCCCCAGGGGAGACCCAGTACTTC. Translated: CSAPPGETQYF.

The chain joins TRBV9 to TRBJ2-3; 10 bases are shared with TRBD2. CDR3 size: 19 residues. Germline V lookup: CDR1 SGDLS, CDR2 YYNGEE. The V gene end was trimmed by 3 bases and the J gene end by 3 bases; junction bases not matched to a gene: 16. Here the CDR3 DNA reads TGTGCCAGCAGCGAGCTCCCACTCCTAGCGGGAGTAGGAACAGATACGCAGTATTTT. Protein product: CASSELPLLAGVGTDTQYF.

The rearrangement links TRBV7-2 to TRBJ1-3, with D unresolved. V lost 2 bases and J 4 bases, leaving 15 bases between the germline ends. Germline V lookup: CDR1 SGHTA, CDR2 FQGNSA. The CDR3 is 16 amino acids. This CDR3 reads CASSLFGPGVGNTIYF. The CDR3 bases are TGTGCCAGCAGCTTATTTGGCCCCGGAGTGGGAAACACCATATATTTT.

This chain links TRBV2 with TRBJ1-4; 7 bases agree with TRBD1. Germline loops: CDR1 SNHLY, CDR2 FYNNEI. The V gene end was trimmed by 7 bases and the J gene end by 1 base; junction bases not matched to a gene: 9. The CDR3 is 16 amino acids. CDR3 residues: CASIQAGGLTNEKLFF. CDR3 bases: TGTGCCAGCATCCAAGCAGGGGGATTAACTAATGAAAAACTGTTTTTT.

On this clone: Other DNA sequences of this sample code for an identical CDR3. The genes are TRBV18 and TRBJ2-7; D unclear. The V end was cut by 6 bases, the J end by 0 bases, with 9 bases between. The CDR3 runs to 13 residues. Germline loops: CDR1 KGHSH, CDR2 LQKENI. The CDR3 spells CASSPESSYEQYF. CDR3 DNA: TGTGCCAGCTCCCCAGAGAGCTCCTACGAGCAGTACTTC.